This T cell receptor (beta chain) was sequenced in a study of early T cells in non-severe SARS-CoV-2 infection. Study-level information: Chains were unpaired, as sequencing was done on bulk RNA from unsorted whole blood. Study results and caveats: Comparison of clonotypes with VDJdb favored anti-spike CD8 responses while missing private and CD4 specificities.

cDNA molecules, individually, were tagged with unique molecular identifiers. TCRdb processed the 5' RACE reads anew with MiXCR; each CDR3 protein has one entry. The sample holds 86,000 or so distinct CDR3 sequences, about 6.5% seen once. Remarks on this clonotype: As yet, its antigen is unknown.

Germline V gene lookup returns CDR1 KGHSH and CDR2 LQKENI. The ends were cut back, 2 bases at V and 6 bases at J, with 12 bases in the middle. CDR3 size: 14 residues. The chain links TRBV18 to TRBJ2-3, with D perhaps matching TRBD1 or TRBD2 (6 bases each). Sequenced input: whole blood. This TCR was sampled from an adult who was a healthcare worker with PCR-confirmed SARS-CoV-2 infection or an uninfected control (not recorded which). The CDR3 DNA reads as TGTGCCAGCTCACCAGAAACCGGGGGCGATACGCAGTATTTT. It encodes CASSPETGGDTQYF.